What follows describes a single T cell receptor (beta chain). Its antigen is currently unknown. CDR1 is SGHRS, CDR2 YFSETQ, per germline. V lost 4 bases, J lost 7 bases, and 23 bases lay in between. The CDR3 length is 16 residues. PCR primers comprised 60 Vbeta and 13 Jbeta primers. TCRdb keeps only in-frame clones here, not all; method: immunoSEQ multiplex PCR. This sample has under 200,000 clones, with around 84% found just once. The data were obtained in a study of cytomegalovirus exposure and HLA in healthy donors. Whole-study results and caveats: Productive rates of about 87% or about 30% were seen for most TCR beta V segments in an earlier analysis. V- and J-gene trimming of TCR beta was linked (in a later analysis) to a missense DCLRE1C variant. Rarity marked most TCR sequences, yet some public TCRs occurred in many donors.

Sequenced material: PBMCs. The clonotype originates from a male donor in good health and CMV-seropositive. The chain is built from TRBV5-1 and TRBJ1-2, with D possibly matching TRBD1 (6 bases). The DNA of the CDR3 is TGCGCCAGCAGCCAAAGAGGAAATTTGGGGGCGCCTGGCTACACCTTC. Its translation: CASSQRGNLGAPGYTF.